Presented here are 17 T cell receptor beta chains from one specimen sequenced in a study of T cell responses to AZD1222 COVID-19 vaccine. Sequenced by immunoSEQ multiplex PCR; TCRdb stores in-frame clones only, minus some. Of around 140,000 clones listed, 80% to 95% were seen once; the top ten hold roughly 2%. Material: peripheral blood, obtained 28 days after the second AZD1222 dose. These receptors came from an adult who received the AZD1222 COVID-19 vaccine.

The chain has TRBV19 and TRBJ1-5; a possible D gene is TRBD1 (5 bases). The CDR3 extends over 14 amino acids. Germline lookup yields CDR1 LNHDA and CDR2 SQIVND (reference sequence). As DNA, the CDR3 is TGTGCAGCCGTTGCCCAGGGCCGGAATCAGCCCCAGCATTTT. It is translated as CAAVAQGRNQPQHF.

The chain links TRBV12-3 or TRBV12-4 to TRBJ2-7, with D hard to call. V lost 5 bases and J 2 bases, leaving 10 bases between the germline ends. The CDR3 has 13 amino acids. The CDR3 DNA sequence: TGTGCCAGCAGTGCTCTCGCAACCTACGAGCAGTACTTC. It yields the protein CASSALATYEQYF.

In its sample, this clone was seen once. This same CDR3 is encoded by further DNA sequences in the sample. This chain connects TRBV11-2 to TRBJ1-1; no clear D. The V gene lost 1 base and the J gene lost 0 bases, with 3 bases spanning the gap. There are 13 residues in the CDR3. Germline CDR1 SGHAT, CDR2 FQNNGV. The CDR3 nucleotides are TGTGCCAGCAGCTTAGGGGTGAACACTGAAGCTTTCTTT. This encodes CASSLGVNTEAFF.

The V gene is TRBV7-9, the J gene TRBJ2-5; the D gene is possibly TRBD2 (6 bases). The CDR3 loop spans 15 amino acids. Trimming cost V 2 bases and J 4 bases, with 14 bases left between them. Germline V lookup: CDR1 SEHNR, CDR2 FQNEAQ (reference sequence). This CDR3 reads CASSLYGSGPETQYF. The CDR3 nucleotides read TGTGCCAGCAGCTTATACGGGAGCGGCCCAGAGACCCAGTACTTC.

The V and J genes are TRBV4-1 and TRBJ2-7; unclear D gene. Trimming shortened V by 4 bases and J by 4 bases, and 14 bases separated the two germline ends. The CDR3 totals 14 residues. Germline lookup yields CDR1 MGHRA and CDR2 YSYEKL. The CDR3 region is CASSLGQAQYEQYF. DNA for the CDR3: TGCGCCAGCAGCCTTGGGCAGGCGCAGTACGAGCAGTACTTC.

This rearrangement joins TRBV7-8 to TRBJ1-4, with a possible D match to TRBD1 (5 bases). Germline values: CDR1 SGHVS, CDR2 FQNEAQ. The V end lost 5 bases, the J end lost 8 bases, and 15 bases lay between the germline ends. The CDR3 consists of 14 residues. CDR3 DNA sequence: TGTGCCAGCAGCCCCGGGACCCCCGACGAAAAACTGTTTTTT. This translates into CASSPGTPDEKLFF.

The rearrangement joins TRBV6-4 to TRBJ1-2; tentative D call: TRBD1 (5 bases). The V gene's germline CDR1 is MRHNA and CDR2 SNTAGT. The CDR3 spans 13 residues. Trimming cost V 1 base and J 8 bases, with 11 bases left between them. DNA for the CDR3: TGTGCCAGCAGTGACTTCTTGACAGTAGGCTACACCTTC. Translated, it gives CASSDFLTVGYTF.

This chain connects TRBV25-1 to TRBJ1-1, with unresolved D. Germline V lookup: CDR1 MGHDK, CDR2 SYGVNS. The CDR3 spans 11 residues. Trimming left V 2 bases short and J 4 bases short, with 2 bases between. The CDR3: CASSELTEAFF. Written as DNA, the CDR3 is TGTGCCAGCAGTGAACTCACTGAAGCTTTCTTT.

The V call is TRBV18, the J call TRBJ1-4; weak D call: TRBD1 (6 bases). The CDR3 contains 15 residues. Germline CDR1 reads KGHSH; CDR2 reads LQKENI. V lost 3 bases, J lost 3 bases, and 11 bases lay in between. CDR3 in DNA: TGTGCCAGCTCACCCCGGGACAACGCTAATGAAAAACTGTTTTTT. Amino acid sequence: CASSPRDNANEKLFF.

The J gene is TRBJ1-2, the V gene TRBV7-2; 10 bases match TRBD1. The junction had 6 bases not matched to a gene; V was cut back by 4 bases and J by 4 bases. Germline CDR1 reads SGHTA; CDR2 reads FQGNSA. The CDR3 is 15 residues long. As DNA, the CDR3 is TGTGCCAGCAGCTCCCGACAGGGGGCCGTCTATGGCTACACCTTC. Translating gives CASSSRQGAVYGYTF.

The chain employs TRBV7-9 and TRBJ1-2; TRBD1 might be the D (6 bases). This CDR3 spans 14 amino acids. Germline CDR1 is SEHNR and CDR2 is FQNEAQ (reference sequence). Trimming cost V 3 bases and J 6 bases, with 14 bases left between them. The CDR3 nucleotides read TGTGCCAGCAGCTTCGAGACAGGAGGGCATGGCTACACCTTC. Translating gives CASSFETGGHGYTF.

V usage is TRBV7-9 and J usage is TRBJ1-2; D might be TRBD1 (5 bases). Germline loops: CDR1 SEHNR, CDR2 FQNEAQ (reference sequence). V lost 5 bases to trimming and J lost 8 bases, with 15 bases between them. The CDR3 loop spans 13 amino acids. CDR3 coding DNA: TGTGCCAGCAGCATTACCGGGACTGGAGGCTACACCTTC. Protein: CASSITGTGGYTF. The full variable domain, its missing parts supplied by reference TRBV7-9 and TRBJ1-2, is DTGVSQNPRHKITKRGQNVTFRCDPISEHNRLYWYRQTLGQGPEFLTYFQNEAQLEKSRLLSDRFSAERPKGSFSTLEIQRTEQGDSAMYLCASSITGTGGYTFGSGTRLTVV.

The rearrangement links TRBV6-1 to TRBJ1-2, with D possibly TRBD1 on 5 matching bases. CDR1 is MNHNS and CDR2 is SASEGT in the germline V gene. V was cut by 0 bases and J by 4 bases, with 9 bases left in between. The CDR3 spans 14 residues. The CDR3 is CASSEAEGPYGYTF. Here the CDR3 DNA reads TGTGCCAGCAGTGAAGCGGAGGGACCCTATGGCTACACCTTC.

The rearrangement links TRBV10-3 to TRBJ2-3; no clear D gene. This CDR3 is 11 amino acids long. Germline lookup yields CDR1 ENHRY and CDR2 SYGVKD. V gave up 6 bases and J gave up 2 bases, with 3 bases separating them. CDR3 in amino acids: CAIRDTDTQYF. The CDR3 nucleotides are TGTGCCATCAGGGACACAGATACGCAGTATTTT.

The genes are TRBV18 and TRBJ1-1; the D is unclear. CDR1 and CDR2 from the germline V gene are KGHSH and LQKENI. The CDR3 spans 19 residues. V shed 3 bases and J shed 0 bases, with 23 bases lying between them. This chain's CDR3 is CASSPPNSPVVALNTEAFF. CDR3 coding DNA: TGTGCCAGCTCACCGCCGAACTCCCCAGTGGTTGCTTTGAACACTGAAGCTTTCTTT. The variable domain in full, completed from reference TRBV18 and TRBJ1-1, reads NAGVMQNPRHLVRRRGQEARLRCSPMKGHSHVYWYRQLPEEGLKFMVYLQKENIIDESGMPKERFSAEFPKEGPSILRIQQVVRGDSAAYFCASSPPNSPVVALNTEAFFGQGTRLTVV.

This chain joins TRBV12-5 and TRBJ2-5; D remains unclear. Germline assignment: CDR1 LGHNT and CDR2 FRNRAP. The V and J ends lost 2 bases and 5 bases respectively, with 9 bases between them. This CDR3 comprises 13 residues. This chain's CDR3 is CASGLYDRETQYF. In DNA, the CDR3 is TGTGCTAGTGGTTTGTATGATCGGGAGACCCAGTACTTC.

The chain is built from TRBV6-6 and TRBJ1-4; D ambiguous. The CDR3 has 10 residues. V was trimmed by 7 bases and J by 5 bases, leaving 2 bases between them. In germline, CDR1 is MNHNY, CDR2 SVGAGI (reference sequence). The CDR3 bases are TGTGCCAGCAAGAATGAAAAACTGTTTTTT. Translated, it gives CASKNEKLFF.